The present T cell receptor (beta chain) was sequenced within a study of T cells after yellow fever vaccination. TCRdb independently ran MiXCR on the 5' RACE reads; one entry per CDR3 protein. The table includes about 300,000 distinct CDR3 sequences, roughly 9% detected once. In this sample, this clonotype turned up a few times. The source is a man younger than 30 who received the YFV17D yellow fever vaccine. Here the sequenced sample was CD4+ T cells sorted from PBMCs, taken 5 days after the yellow fever booster vaccination.

CDR3 amino acids: CASSVEAGGTGELFF. Written as DNA, the CDR3 is TGTGCCAGCAGCGTAGAGGCGGGGGGCACCGGGGAGCTGTTTTTT. The chain couples TRBV9 to TRBJ2-2, with 8 bases aligning to TRBD2. V trimming: 0 bases; J trimming: 4 bases; junction bases outside the gene matches: 2. Germline lookup yields CDR1 SGDLS and CDR2 YYNGEE. This CDR3 is built from 15 residues.